This T cell receptor (beta chain) was documented in a study of post-analysis software for immune sequencing data. Germline trimming cut 1 base from V and 1 base from J; bases unmatched to any gene: 3. Per the germline V gene, CDR1 is SGHRS and CDR2 is YFSETQ. This CDR3 comprises 15 residues. The table lists this clonotype with many counts. The antigen is undetermined. Regarding the study as a whole: F measure grouped same-batch samples tightly together. A significant reduction in normalized Chao1 diversity was observed in multiple sclerosis patients versus controls. Compared with controls, patients had more of roughly five TRBV segments, including TRBV5-6, TRBV5-1 and TRBV20-1.

Unique molecular identifiers had been added to the TCR beta cDNA libraries. TCRdb recomputed calls from the PCR reads with MiXCR, one row per CDR3 protein. The repertoire includes about 540,000 distinct CDR3 sequences, around 34% of them detected once, and under 7% sits in the top ten. J is TRBJ2-7 and V is TRBV5-1, with 9 bases matching TRBD1. The TCR was taken from a girl aged 2 to 17 with multiple sclerosis. The sequencing sample was made of blood. The CDR3 loop reads CASSLLGQGSYEQYF. The CDR3 DNA sequence: TGCGCCAGCAGCTTGTTGGGACAGGGATCCTACGAGCAGTACTTC.